These 7 T cell receptor beta chains were sequenced from one sample in a study of blood T cell repertoires in COVID-19. Libraries were prepared by immunoSEQ multiplex PCR; TCRdb keeps only in-frame clonotypes and omits some of them. This sample has over 200,000 clones, with about 90% found just once. The material sequenced was peripheral blood. These receptors were obtained from a man in his forties or fifties with active or convalescent COVID-19.

The rearrangement links TRBV6-4 to TRBJ1-5; D is perhaps TRBD1 (6 bases). CDR3 size: 13 residues. Per the germline V gene, CDR1 is MRHNA and CDR2 is SNTAGT. The V and J ends lost 8 bases and 4 bases respectively, with 12 bases between them. DNA for the CDR3: TGTGCCAGCCGAGACAGGCGGAATCAGCCCCAGCATTTT. Translated, it gives CASRDRRNQPQHF.

The chain couples TRBV19 to TRBJ1-2; D perhaps matches TRBD1 (5 bases). With 0 bases removed from V and 4 bases from J, the gap between germline ends came to 12 bases. The CDR3 sequence is 15 residues long. CDR1 is LNHDA, CDR2 SQIVND, per germline (reference sequence). The CDR3 here is CASSIDPDSSYGYTF. DNA for the CDR3: TGTGCCAGTAGTATAGATCCCGACAGCTCCTATGGCTACACCTTC.

The chain carries TRBV18 and TRBJ1-1; weak D call: TRBD1 (6 bases). Trimming shortened V by 0 bases and J by 0 bases, and 8 bases separated the two germline ends. The CDR3 has 15 residues. In germline, CDR1 is KGHSH, CDR2 LQKENI. DNA of the CDR3: TGTGCCAGCTCACCACCCGACAGGCTGAACACTGAAGCTTTCTTT. This encodes CASSPPDRLNTEAFF. The full variable domain, with the rest looked up from reference TRBV18 and TRBJ1-1, is NAGVMQNPRHLVRRRGQEARLRCSPMKGHSHVYWYRQLPEEGLKFMVYLQKENIIDESGMPKERFSAEFPKEGPSILRIQQVVRGDSAAYFCASSPPDRLNTEAFFGQGTRLTVV.

The V and J genes are TRBV28 and TRBJ2-7, with 13 bases identical to TRBD2. The CDR3 loop spans 15 amino acids. Germline V gene data show CDR1 as MDHEN and CDR2 as SYDVKM. Trimming removed 6 bases from V and 7 bases from J; junction bases left unmatched: 9. The CDR3 here is CASRFGTSGTLEQYF. CDR3 in DNA: TGTGCCAGCAGATTCGGGACTAGCGGGACCTTAGAGCAGTACTTC.

This clone has just one count. The V gene is TRBV6-4, the J gene TRBJ2-1, with D perhaps matching TRBD1 (6 bases). This CDR3 has 14 residues. V lost 6 bases and J lost 6, with 15 bases in between. CDR1 and CDR2 from the germline V gene are MRHNA and SNTAGT. The CDR3 coding sequence is TGTGCCAGCAGAACAAAGACAGGCTTCAATGAGCAGTTCTTC. As protein: CASRTKTGFNEQFF.

The rearrangement uses TRBV5-1 and TRBJ2-3, with D possibly TRBD2 on 5 matching bases. Trimming took off 4 bases at V and 6 bases at J, with 18 bases between the two ends. The CDR3 covers 15 residues. Per germline, CDR1 SGHRS and CDR2 YFSETQ. This CDR3 reads CASSLRTLGVDTQYF. CDR3 nucleotide sequence: TGCGCCAGCAGCCTCCGGACTTTAGGCGTGGATACGCAGTATTTT. Combining the CDR3 with reference TRBV5-1 and TRBJ2-3 gives the whole variable domain KAGVTQTPRYLIKTRGQQVTLSCSPISGHRSVSWYQQTPGQGLQFLFEYFSETQRNKGNFPGRFSGRQFSNSRSEMNVSTLELGDSALYLCASSLRTLGVDTQYFGPGTRLTVL.

The chain links TRBV18 to TRBJ2-7; maybe TRBD2 (7 bases). Germline CDR1 KGHSH, CDR2 LQKENI. The CDR3 is made up of 16 amino acids. Trimming took off 0 bases at V and 3 bases at J, with 15 bases between the two ends. The CDR3 here is CASSPPGGGRGYEQYF. The CDR3 region has the DNA TGTGCCAGCTCACCACCGGGGGGGGGCCGGGGCTACGAGCAGTACTTC.